This entry features one T cell receptor (beta chain) sequence. Its matching antigen is unknown. The germline CDR1 and CDR2 sequences are SGHRS and YFSETQ. The ends lost 0 bases at V and 3 bases at J; junction bases unmatched: 8. The CDR3 spans 16 residues. This specimen belongs to a study of T cell clones after liver transplantation. Study-level background: A pre-transplant mixed lymphocyte reaction with TCRbeta sequencing defined graft-donor-reactive clones followed in post-transplant blood. Pre-transplant mixed lymphocyte reactions yielded third-party-reactive TCRbeta sequences as comparators for graft-donor-reactive sequences. Study-wide results and caveats: Conclusions were preliminary, with small, heterogeneous patient groups. Migration into the graft, not deletion, may explain lost graft donor-reactive T cells.

Clones were sequenced by immunoSEQ multiplex PCR, and TCRdb holds only the in-frame ones, with some missing. The sample lists tens of thousands of clones; 80% were seen once. The sample consisted of CD4+ T cells from blood, taken 12 months after liver transplant. The V gene is TRBV5-1, the J gene TRBJ2-7; 8 nucleotides agree with TRBD2. The receptor's source is a human patient who received a liver transplant. Part of the T cell pool may stem from the graft donor. The CDR3 protein is CASSLGASGSFYEQYF. The CDR3, as DNA: TGCGCCAGCAGCTTGGGGGCGAGCGGGAGTTTCTACGAGCAGTACTTC.